This entry features one T cell receptor (beta chain) sequence. This sample is part of a study of blood T cell repertoires in COVID-19. The wider study: Whether acute or convalescent, the COVID-19 samples came from the United States, Italy and Spain. The analysed material was cDNA or gDNA that came from T cells, B-cell-depleted T cells, or PBMCs.

Looked up from germline, CDR1 is ENHRY and CDR2 is SYGVKD. This CDR3 comprises 15 residues. V lost 6 bases and J 0 bases, leaving 12 bases between the germline ends. Original processing methods: Amplifying reference gene primers gave estimates of nucleated cell counts. Some clones are missing from TCRdb's copy, which holds only in-frame ones; the method was immunoSEQ multiplex PCR. V, J and clone size were drawn from that table, and D and trimming were deduced from the DNA. The data show 86,000 or so clones, about 89% seen once. The specimen sequenced was peripheral blood. This chain links TRBV10-3 with TRBJ1-5, with D possibly being TRBD1 (5 bases). The TCR comes from a man aged 50 to 59 with active or convalescent COVID-19. The CDR3 bases are TGTGCCATCAGCCCAGGGTTGGATAGCAATCAGCCCCAGCATTTT. Protein sequence: CAISPGLDSNQPQHF.